This T cell receptor beta chain came from a study of blood T cells in healthy people across ages. Overall study results and limits: PBMCs were not sorted, which prevented a conclusive comparison of naive versus antigen-experienced cells.

The CDR3 runs 17 residues. Germline CDR1 and CDR2: SGHAT and FQNNGV. This clonotype came up once. Antigen: not known. Next came a second PCR, run for 7 to 11 cycles, which used a sample-barcoded 5' primer along with a J-beta primer mix. TCRdb reanalysed the 5' RACE reads using MiXCR and keeps one entry per CDR3 protein. The repertoire includes roughly 900,000 distinct CDR3 sequences, around 28% of them detected once, and 17% sits in the top ten. The chain joins TRBV11-2 to TRBJ2-7; 8 bases match TRBD2. The J call may be in error: the DNA end matches TRBJ2-4 better. This clonotype was sampled from an elderly woman in good health. The sample was blood. The CDR3 nucleotides read TGTGCCAGCAGGAAATCTGGAGCTAGCGGGCTCCAAAACATTCAGTACTTC. It translates to CASRKSGASGLQNIQYF.